Sequencing of this T cell receptor (beta chain) was carried out in a study of EBV T-cell therapy then PD-1 blockade in nasopharyngeal carcinoma (dated by TCRdb to 2020 to 2022). This clone was observed a few times. Its binding antigen is unknown. No clone much larger than this one lies a single base away; base qualities are absent. The Qiagen DNeasy Kit was used to extract genomic DNA from the sorted cells. Deep sequencing of the TCR beta chain was done on the immunoSEQ platform. The source study handled its data this way. Repertoire data analysis was performed with the immunoSEQ Analyzer software. Imported from immuneACCESS, the table was reduced by TCRdb to in-frame sequences with V and J called. These copies leave out some clones; in studies compared against another copy, an unresolved V gene accounts for under half, and the cause of the remainder is not known. V and J calls and clone size come straight from that table; D and trimming were deduced from the DNA. This sample gives about 23,000 clones in total; 84% of them show up just once. The ten largest account for over 25% of the sample.

The label giving this sample's treatment or condition can be read as: AdE1-LMPpoly-expanded autologous EBV-specific T-cell therapy followed by anti-PD-1 nivolumab. Deletion took 0 bases off V and 5 bases off J, with a span of 10 bases between the germline ends. CDR1 is given as SGHVS and CDR2 as FNYEAQ, both from the germline V gene. Inclusive of the bounding cysteine and phenylalanine, the CDR3 is 14 residues long. The only DNA kept is the CDR3, 42 bases in frame from the first base. The receptor's source is a man between 35 and 55 years old with nasopharyngeal carcinoma. The chain uses TRBV7-6 and TRBJ1-1; tentative D gene TRBD1, with 5 bases matching. The material sequenced was CD8+ T cells from blood, taken at day 61 from a patient whose treatment included autologous EBV-specific T cells and nivolumab. The DNA sequence is given as TGTGCCAGCAGCTTAGCGGCAGGGCAGACTGAAGCTTTCTTT. Translated, this is CASSLAAGQTEAFF.